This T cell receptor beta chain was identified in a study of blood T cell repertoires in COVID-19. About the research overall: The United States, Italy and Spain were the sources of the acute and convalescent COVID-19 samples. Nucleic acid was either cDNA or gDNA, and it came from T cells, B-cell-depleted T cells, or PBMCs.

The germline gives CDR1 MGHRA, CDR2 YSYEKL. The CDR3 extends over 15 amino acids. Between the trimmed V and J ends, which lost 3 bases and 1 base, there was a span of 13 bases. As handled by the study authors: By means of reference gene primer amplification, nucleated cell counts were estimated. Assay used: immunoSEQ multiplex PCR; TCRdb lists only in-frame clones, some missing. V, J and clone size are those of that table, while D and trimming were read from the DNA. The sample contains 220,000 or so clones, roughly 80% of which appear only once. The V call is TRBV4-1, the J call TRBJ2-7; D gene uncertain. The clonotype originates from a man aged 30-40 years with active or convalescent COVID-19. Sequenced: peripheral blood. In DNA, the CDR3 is TGCGCCAGCAGCCAGACGGGTCTCGGGTCCTACGAGCAGTACTTC. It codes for CASSQTGLGSYEQYF.